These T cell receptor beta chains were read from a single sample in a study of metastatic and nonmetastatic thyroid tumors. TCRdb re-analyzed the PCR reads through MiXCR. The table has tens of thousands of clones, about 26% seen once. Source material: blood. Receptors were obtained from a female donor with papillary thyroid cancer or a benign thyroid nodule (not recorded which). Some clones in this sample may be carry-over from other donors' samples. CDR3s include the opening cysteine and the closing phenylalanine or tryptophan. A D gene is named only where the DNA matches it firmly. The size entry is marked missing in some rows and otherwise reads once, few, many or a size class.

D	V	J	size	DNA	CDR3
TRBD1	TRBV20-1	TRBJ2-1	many	TGCAGTGCGCAGGGACAGGGGAGACGGAATGAGCAGTTCTTC	CSAQGQGRRNEQFF
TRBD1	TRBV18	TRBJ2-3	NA	TGTGCCAGCTCACCACGTCAGGGGGCGCAGGATACGCAGTATTTT	CASSPRQGAQDTQYF
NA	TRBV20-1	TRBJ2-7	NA	TGCAGTGCTAGTGAAGTGCCCCGCACCTACGAGCAGTACTTC	CSASEVPRTYEQYF
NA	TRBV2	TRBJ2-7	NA	TGTGCCAGCAGGGATAGAGGAACCTACGAGCAGTACTTC	CASRDRGTYEQYF
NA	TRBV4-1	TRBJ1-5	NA	TGCGCCAGCAGCCAAGACTCCTGGGTTAGGACCAAGAGCCCTTTTTATCAGCCCCAGCATTTT	CASSQDSWVRTKSPFYQPQHF
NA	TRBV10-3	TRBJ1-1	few	TGTGCCAGTCGACAGGACACTGAAGCTTTCTTT	CASRQDTEAFF
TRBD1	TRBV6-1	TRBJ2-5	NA	TGTGCCAGCAGTCGTGGGGACAGGGGTTTAGAGACCCAGTACTTC	CASSRGDRGLETQYF
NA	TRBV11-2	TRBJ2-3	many	TGTGCCAGCAGCTCCGGAGGGCTCCCCTCGGCAGATACGCAGTATTTT	CASSSGGLPSADTQYF
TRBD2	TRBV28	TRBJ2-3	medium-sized	TGTGCCAGCAGGGGACTAGCGGGAGCTGGGACAGATACGCAGTATTTT	CASRGLAGAGTDTQYF
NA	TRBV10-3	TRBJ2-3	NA	TGTGCCATCAGTGAGGTGGCAGATACGCAGTATTTT	CAISEVADTQYF
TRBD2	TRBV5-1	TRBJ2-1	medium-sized	TGCGCCAGCAGCGATACTAGCGGGAGTGTCTATGAGCAGTTCTTC	CASSDTSGSVYEQFF
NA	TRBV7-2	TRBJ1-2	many	TGTGCCAGCAGCTTAGCGAACAGGGTTGGCGGCTACACCTTC	CASSLANRVGGYTF
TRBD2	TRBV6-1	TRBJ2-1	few	TGTGCCAGCAGTGAAGGACTAGCGGTTTACAATGAGCAGTTCTTC	CASSEGLAVYNEQFF
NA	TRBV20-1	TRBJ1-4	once	TGCAGTGCTAGAGGGGGGGTGGACGAAAAACTGTTTTTT	CSARGGVDEKLFF
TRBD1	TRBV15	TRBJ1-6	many	TGTGCCACCAGCACCGGACAGGGTCTGAATAATTCACCCCTCCACTTT	CATSTGQGLNNSPLHF
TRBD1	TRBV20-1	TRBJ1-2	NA	TGCAGTGCTACCCAGGGGGTTGATGGCTACACCTTC	CSATQGVDGYTF
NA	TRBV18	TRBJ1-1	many	TGTGCCAGCCTAGGGGCCGTCCTCAACACTGAAGCTTTCTTT	CASLGAVLNTEAFF
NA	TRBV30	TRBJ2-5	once	TGTGCCTGGAGTGTAGCACAGGCTGGAGAGACCCAGTACTTC	CAWSVAQAGETQYF
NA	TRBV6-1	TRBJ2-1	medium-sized	TGTGCCAGCAGTGAAGGGACGGGGACATCCTACAATGAGCAGTTCTTC	CASSEGTGTSYNEQFF
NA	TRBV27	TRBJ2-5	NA	TGTGCCAGCAGTTTAAGAGGGGACCAAGAGACCCAGTACTTC	CASSLRGDQETQYF
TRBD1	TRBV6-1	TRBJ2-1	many	TGTGCCAGCAGTCCTCCGGGACAGGGGAGACATGAGCAGTTCTTC	CASSPPGQGRHEQFF
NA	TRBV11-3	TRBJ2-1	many	TGTGCCAGCAGCTGGGGTCCCAATGAGCAGTTCTTC	CASSWGPNEQFF
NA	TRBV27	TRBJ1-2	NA	TGTGCCAGCAGCGCGGAGGGAAACTATGGCTACACCTTC	CASSAEGNYGYTF
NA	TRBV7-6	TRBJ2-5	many	TGTGCCAGCAGCTCATCGACAGGGAGGGGGCAAGAGACCCAGTACTTC	CASSSSTGRGQETQYF
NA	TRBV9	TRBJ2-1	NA	TGTGCCAGCAGCGATGGACGGCAACCTTACAATGAGCAGTTCTTC	CASSDGRQPYNEQFF
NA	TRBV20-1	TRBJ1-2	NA	TGCAGTGCCAGAAATAGTTATGGCTACACCTTC	CSARNSYGYTF
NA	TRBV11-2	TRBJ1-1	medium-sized	TGTGCCAGCAGCCCCCTCCGGGGAGGGCTCCCTGAAGCTTTCTTT	CASSPLRGGLPEAFF
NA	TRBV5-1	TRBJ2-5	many	TGCGCCAGCAGCTCCGTACCTCAAGAGACCCAGTACTTC	CASSSVPQETQYF
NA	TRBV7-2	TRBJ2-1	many	TGTGCCAGCAGTGAACAGGGTTCGTCCTACAATGAGCAGTTCTTC	CASSEQGSSYNEQFF
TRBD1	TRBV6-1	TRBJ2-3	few	TGTGCCAGCAGTGATGGGACAGGGGAGGCAGATACGCAGTATTTT	CASSDGTGEADTQYF
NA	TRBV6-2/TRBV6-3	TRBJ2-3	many	TGTGCCAGCAGACCCTGGTCACTTATGGATACGCAGTATTTT	CASRPWSLMDTQYF
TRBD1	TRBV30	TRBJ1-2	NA	TGTGCCTGGAGTCCAGGGGGTGGTGGCTACACCTTC	CAWSPGGGGYTF
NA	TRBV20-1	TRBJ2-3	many	TGCAGTGCTAGGGTAGACACAGATACGCAGTATTTT	CSARVDTDTQYF
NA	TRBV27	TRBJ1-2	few	TGTGCCAGCGGAGGTACTACCACCTCGTCTTATGGCTACACCTTC	CASGGTTTSSYGYTF
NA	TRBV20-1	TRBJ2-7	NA	TGCAGTTCTTTTGGGGCCGGAAACTCCTACGAGCAGTACTTC	CSSFGAGNSYEQYF
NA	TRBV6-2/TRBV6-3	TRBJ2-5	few	TGTGCCAGCAGTACTATATCGGTAGGCGAGGAGACCCAGTACTTC	CASSTISVGEETQYF
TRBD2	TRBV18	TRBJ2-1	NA	TGTGCCAAATCACCTTCCTCCCCCGCGGGAGGGGCTCGGAATGAGAAGTTCTTC	CAKSPSSPAGGARNEKFF
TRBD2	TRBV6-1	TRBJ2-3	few	TGTGCCAGCAAACCGGGACTAGCTAGCACAGATACGCAGTATTTT	CASKPGLASTDTQYF
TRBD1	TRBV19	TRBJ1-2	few	TGTGCCAGTAGTAGGGACAGGGATAGGAGCTACACCTTC	CASSRDRDRSYTF
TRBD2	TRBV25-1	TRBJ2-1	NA	TGTGCCAGCAGAACTAGCGACTACAATGAGCAGTTCTTC	CASRTSDYNEQFF
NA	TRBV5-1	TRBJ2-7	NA	TGCGCCAGCAGCTTGGATCGGGGCTACGAGCAGTACTTC	CASSLDRGYEQYF
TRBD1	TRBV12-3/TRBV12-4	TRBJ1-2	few	TGTGCCAGCAGTTTCAGGGGACAGGGACTCTATGGCTACACCTTC	CASSFRGQGLYGYTF
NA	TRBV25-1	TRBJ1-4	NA	TGTGCCAGCAGGGAAAGGCTAGATGAAAAGCTGTTTTTT	CASRERLDEKLFF
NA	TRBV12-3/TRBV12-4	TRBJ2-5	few	TGTGCCAGCAGTCGACACGGACATGACCAAGAGATCCAGTACTTC	CASSRHGHDQEIQYF
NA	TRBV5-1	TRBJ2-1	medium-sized	TGCGCCAGCAGCCCCCTTACTAGCTCCTACAATGAGCAGTTCTTC	CASSPLTSSYNEQFF
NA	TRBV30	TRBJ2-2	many	TGTGCCTCCACCCGGGACGGAGGGACCGGGGAGCTGTTTTTT	CASTRDGGTGELFF